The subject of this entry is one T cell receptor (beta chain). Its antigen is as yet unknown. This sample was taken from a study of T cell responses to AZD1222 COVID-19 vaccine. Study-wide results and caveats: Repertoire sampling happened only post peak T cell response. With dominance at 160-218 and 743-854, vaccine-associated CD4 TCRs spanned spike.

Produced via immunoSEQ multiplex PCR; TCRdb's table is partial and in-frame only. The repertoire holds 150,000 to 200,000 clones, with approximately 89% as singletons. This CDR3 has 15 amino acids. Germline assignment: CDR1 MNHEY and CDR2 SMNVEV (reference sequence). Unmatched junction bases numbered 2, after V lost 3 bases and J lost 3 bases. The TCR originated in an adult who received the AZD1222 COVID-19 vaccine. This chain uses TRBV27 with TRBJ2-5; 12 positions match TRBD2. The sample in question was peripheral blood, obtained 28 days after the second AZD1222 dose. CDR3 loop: CASSFRTSGKETQYF. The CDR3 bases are TGTGCCAGCAGTTTCCGGACTAGCGGGAAAGAGACCCAGTACTTC.